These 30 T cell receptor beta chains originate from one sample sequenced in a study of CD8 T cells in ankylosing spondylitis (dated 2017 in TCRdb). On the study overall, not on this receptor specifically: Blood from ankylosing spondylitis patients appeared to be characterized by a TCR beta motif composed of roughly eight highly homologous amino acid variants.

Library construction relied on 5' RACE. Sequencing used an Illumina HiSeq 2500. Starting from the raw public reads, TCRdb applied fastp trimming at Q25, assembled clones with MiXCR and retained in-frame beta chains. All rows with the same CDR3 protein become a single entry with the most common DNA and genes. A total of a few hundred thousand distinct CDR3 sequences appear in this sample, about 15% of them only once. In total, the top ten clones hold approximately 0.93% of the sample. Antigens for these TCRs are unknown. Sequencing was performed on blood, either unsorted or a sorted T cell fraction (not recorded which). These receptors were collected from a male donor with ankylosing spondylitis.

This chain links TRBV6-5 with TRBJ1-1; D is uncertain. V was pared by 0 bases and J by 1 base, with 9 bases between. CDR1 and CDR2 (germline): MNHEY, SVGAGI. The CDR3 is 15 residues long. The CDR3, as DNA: TGTGCCAGCAGTTACTCGGATCTCGCGAACACTGAAGCTTTCTTT. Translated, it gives CASSYSDLANTEAFF.

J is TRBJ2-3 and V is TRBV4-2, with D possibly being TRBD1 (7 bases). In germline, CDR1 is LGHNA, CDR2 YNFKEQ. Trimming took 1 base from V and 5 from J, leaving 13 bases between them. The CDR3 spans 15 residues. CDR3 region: CASSQATRGLDTQYF. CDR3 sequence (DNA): TGTGCCAGCAGCCAAGCGACTAGGGGGCTAGATACGCAGTATTTT.

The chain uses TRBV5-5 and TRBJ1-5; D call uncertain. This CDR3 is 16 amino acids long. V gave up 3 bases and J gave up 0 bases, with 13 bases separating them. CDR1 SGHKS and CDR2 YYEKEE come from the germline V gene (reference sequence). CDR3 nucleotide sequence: TGTGCCAGCAGCTCACATTCCACCGCTAGCAATCAGCCCCAGCATTTT. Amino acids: CASSSHSTASNQPQHF.

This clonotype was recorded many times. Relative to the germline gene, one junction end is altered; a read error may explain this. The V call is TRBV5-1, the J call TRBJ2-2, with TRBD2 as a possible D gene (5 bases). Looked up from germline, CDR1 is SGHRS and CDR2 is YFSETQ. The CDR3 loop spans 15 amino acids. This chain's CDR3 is CASSLAGGLTGELFF. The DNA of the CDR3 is TGCGCCAGCAGTTTGGCTGGAGGTTTGACCGGGGAGCTGTTTTTT.

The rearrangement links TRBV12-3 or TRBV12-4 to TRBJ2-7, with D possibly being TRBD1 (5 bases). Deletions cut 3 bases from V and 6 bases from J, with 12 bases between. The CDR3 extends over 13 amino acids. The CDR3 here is CASSFSGAAEQYF. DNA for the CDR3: TGTGCCAGCAGTTTTAGTGGGGCAGCCGAGCAGTACTTC.

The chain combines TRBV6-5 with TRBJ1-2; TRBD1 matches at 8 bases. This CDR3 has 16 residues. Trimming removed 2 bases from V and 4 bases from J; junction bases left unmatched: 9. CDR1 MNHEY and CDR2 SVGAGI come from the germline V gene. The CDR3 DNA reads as TGTGCCAGCAGTTACCGCCCAGGGGGCGAGTCCTATGGCTACACCTTC. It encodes CASSYRPGGESYGYTF.

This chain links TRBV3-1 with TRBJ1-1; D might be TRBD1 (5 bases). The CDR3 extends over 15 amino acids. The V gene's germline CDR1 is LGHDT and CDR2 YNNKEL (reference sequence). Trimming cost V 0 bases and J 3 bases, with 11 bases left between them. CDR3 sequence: CASSQDAGHYTEAFF. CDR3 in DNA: TGTGCCAGCAGCCAAGATGCAGGGCACTACACTGAAGCTTTCTTT.

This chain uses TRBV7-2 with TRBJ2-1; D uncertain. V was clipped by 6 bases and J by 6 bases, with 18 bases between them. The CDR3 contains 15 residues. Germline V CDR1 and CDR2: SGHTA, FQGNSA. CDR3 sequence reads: CASSFTVAMGNEQFF. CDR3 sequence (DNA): TGTGCCAGCAGTTTTACAGTGGCAATGGGCAATGAGCAGTTCTTC.

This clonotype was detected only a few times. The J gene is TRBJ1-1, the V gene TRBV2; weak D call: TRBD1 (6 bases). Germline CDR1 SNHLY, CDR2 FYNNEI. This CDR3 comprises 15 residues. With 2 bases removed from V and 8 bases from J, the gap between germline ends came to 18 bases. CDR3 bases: TGTGCCAGCAGTGAACAGTTGGGGGGCGCGAGGGAAGCTTTCTTT. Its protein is CASSEQLGGAREAFF. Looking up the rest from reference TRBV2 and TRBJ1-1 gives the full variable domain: EPEVTQTPSHQVTQMGQEVILRCVPISNHLYFYWYRQILGQKVEFLVSFYNNEISEKSEIFDDQFSVERPDGSNFTLKIRSTKLEDSAMYFCASSEQLGGAREAFFGQGTRLTVV.

The CDR3 DNA reads as TGTGCCAGCTCCGAGCGGTACTCAGGCACCGGGGAGCTGTTTTTT. It translates to CASSERYSGTGELFF. The V call is TRBV13, the J call TRBJ2-2; D perhaps matches TRBD2 (5 bases). Germline V gene lookup returns CDR1 PRHDT and CDR2 FYEKMQ (reference sequence). V lost 8 bases and J lost 4, with 17 bases in between. This CDR3 spans 15 amino acids.

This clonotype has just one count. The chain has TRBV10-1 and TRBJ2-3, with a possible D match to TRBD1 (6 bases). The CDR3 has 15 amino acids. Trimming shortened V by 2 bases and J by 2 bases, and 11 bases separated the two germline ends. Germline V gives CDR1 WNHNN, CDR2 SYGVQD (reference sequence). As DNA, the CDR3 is TGCGCCAGCAGTGAGACCGGGACACCCACAGATACGCAGTATTTT. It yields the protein CASSETGTPTDTQYF.

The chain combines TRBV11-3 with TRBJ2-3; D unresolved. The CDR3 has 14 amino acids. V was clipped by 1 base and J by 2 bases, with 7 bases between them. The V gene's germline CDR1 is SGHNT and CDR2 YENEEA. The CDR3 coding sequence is TGTGCCAGCAGCTTAGCCCTCAACACAGATACGCAGTATTTT. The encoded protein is CASSLALNTDTQYF.

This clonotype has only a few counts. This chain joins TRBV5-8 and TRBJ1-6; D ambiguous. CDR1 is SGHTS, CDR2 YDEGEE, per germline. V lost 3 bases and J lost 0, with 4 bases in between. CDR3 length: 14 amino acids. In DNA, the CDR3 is TGTGCCAGCAGCTGGAGCTCCTATAATTCACCCCTCCACTTT. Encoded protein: CASSWSSYNSPLHF.

The CDR3 region has the DNA TGTGCCAGCAGTTCGACAGGGATAGCCAAAAACATTCAGTACTTC. Translation gives CASSSTGIAKNIQYF. This chain connects TRBV6-2 or TRBV6-3 to TRBJ2-4, with 7 bases lining up with TRBD1. The germline V gene encodes CDR1 MNHEY and CDR2 SVGEGT. Trimming removed 4 bases from V and 0 bases from J; junction bases left unmatched: 3. This CDR3 contains 15 residues.

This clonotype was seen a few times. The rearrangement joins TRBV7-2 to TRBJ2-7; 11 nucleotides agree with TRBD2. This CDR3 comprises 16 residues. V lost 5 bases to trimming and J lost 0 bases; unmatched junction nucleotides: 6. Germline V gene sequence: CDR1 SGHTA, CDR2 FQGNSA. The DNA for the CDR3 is TGTGCCAGCAGCCCACCGACTAGCGGGATCTCCTACGAGCAGTACTTC. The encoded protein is CASSPPTSGISYEQYF.

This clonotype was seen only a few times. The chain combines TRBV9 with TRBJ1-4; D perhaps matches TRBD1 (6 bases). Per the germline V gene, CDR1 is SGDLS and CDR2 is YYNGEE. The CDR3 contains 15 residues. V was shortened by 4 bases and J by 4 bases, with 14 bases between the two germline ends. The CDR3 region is CASSLRGAGNEKLFF. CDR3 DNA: TGTGCCAGCAGCCTCCGGGGGGCTGGTAATGAAAAACTGTTTTTT.

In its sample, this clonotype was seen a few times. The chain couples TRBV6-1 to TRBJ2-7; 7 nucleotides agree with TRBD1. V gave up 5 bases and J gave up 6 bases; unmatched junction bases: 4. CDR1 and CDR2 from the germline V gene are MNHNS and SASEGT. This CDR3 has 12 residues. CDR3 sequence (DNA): TGTGCCAGCAGTAACAGGGGCGGCGAGCAGTACTTC. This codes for CASSNRGGEQYF.

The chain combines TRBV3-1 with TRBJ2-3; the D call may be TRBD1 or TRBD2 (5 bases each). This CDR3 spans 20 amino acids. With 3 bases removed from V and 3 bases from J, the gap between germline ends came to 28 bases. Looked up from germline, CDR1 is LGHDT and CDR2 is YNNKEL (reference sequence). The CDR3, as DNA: TGTGCCAGCAGCCAGGAGGCCGGGACCCCAGAGCGATACGGAACAGATACGCAGTATTTT. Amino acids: CASSQEAGTPERYGTDTQYF.

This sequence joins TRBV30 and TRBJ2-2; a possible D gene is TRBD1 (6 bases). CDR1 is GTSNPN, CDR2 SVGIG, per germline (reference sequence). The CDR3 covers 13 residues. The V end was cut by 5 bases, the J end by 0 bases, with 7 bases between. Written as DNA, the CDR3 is TGTGCCTGGCGGACAGCGAACACCGGGGAGCTGTTTTTT. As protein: CAWRTANTGELFF.

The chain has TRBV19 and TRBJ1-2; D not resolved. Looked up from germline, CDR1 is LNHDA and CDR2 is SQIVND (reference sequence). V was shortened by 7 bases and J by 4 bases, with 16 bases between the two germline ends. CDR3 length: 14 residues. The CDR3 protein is CASKDPMKFYGYTF. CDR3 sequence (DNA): TGTGCCAGTAAGGACCCCATGAAATTCTATGGCTACACCTTC.

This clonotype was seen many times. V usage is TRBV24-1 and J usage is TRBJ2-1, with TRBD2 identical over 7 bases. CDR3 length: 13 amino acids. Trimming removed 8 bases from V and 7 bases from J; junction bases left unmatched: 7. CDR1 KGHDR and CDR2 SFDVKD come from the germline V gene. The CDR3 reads CATTDGGRNEQFF. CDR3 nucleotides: TGTGCCACCACGGACGGGGGGAGAAATGAGCAGTTCTTC.

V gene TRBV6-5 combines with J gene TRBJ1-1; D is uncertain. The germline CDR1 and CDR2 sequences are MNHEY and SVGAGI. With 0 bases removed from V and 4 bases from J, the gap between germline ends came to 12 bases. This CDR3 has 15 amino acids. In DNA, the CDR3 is TGTGCCAGCAGTTACTCGACAACGCGGGGCACTGAAGCTTTCTTT. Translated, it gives CASSYSTTRGTEAFF.

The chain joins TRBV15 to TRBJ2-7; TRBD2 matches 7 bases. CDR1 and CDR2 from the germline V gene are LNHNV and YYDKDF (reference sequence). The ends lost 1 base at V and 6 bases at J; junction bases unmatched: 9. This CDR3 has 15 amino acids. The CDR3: CATSRVGVTGGEQYF. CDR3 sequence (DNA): TGTGCCACCAGCAGAGTTGGGGTTACGGGGGGCGAGCAGTACTTC.

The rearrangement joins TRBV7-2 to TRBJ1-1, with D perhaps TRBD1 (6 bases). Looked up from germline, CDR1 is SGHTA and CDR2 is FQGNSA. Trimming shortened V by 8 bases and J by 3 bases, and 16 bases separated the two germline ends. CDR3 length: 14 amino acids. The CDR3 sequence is CASLVGGSDTEAFF. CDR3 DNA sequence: TGTGCCAGCCTAGTGGGGGGCAGCGACACTGAAGCTTTCTTT. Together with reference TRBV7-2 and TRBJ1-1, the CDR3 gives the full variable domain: GAGVSQSPSNKVTEKGKDVELRCDPISGHTALYWYRQSLGQGLEFLIYFQGNSAPDKSGLPSDRFSAERTGGSVSTLTIQRTQQEDSAVYLCASLVGGSDTEAFFGQGTRLTVV.

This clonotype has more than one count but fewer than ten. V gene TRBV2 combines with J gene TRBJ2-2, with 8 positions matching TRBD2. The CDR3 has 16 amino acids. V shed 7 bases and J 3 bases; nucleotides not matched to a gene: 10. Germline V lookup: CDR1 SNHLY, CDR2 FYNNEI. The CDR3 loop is CASTSTGTRDTGELFF. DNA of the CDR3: TGTGCCAGCACATCGACCGGGACTAGGGACACCGGGGAGCTGTTTTTT.

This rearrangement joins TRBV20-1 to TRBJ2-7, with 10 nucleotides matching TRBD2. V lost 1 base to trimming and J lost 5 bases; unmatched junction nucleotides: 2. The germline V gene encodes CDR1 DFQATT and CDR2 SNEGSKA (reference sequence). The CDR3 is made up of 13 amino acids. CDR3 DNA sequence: TGCAGTGCTAGAGGGCTAGCGGGAGACGAGCAGTACTTC. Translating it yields CSARGLAGDEQYF.

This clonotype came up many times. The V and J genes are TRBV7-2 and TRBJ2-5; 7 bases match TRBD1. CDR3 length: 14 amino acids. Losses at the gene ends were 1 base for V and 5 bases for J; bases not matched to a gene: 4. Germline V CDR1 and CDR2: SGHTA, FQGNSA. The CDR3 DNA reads TGTGCCAGCAGCTTAGAGGGGGCAGGGGAGACCCAGTACTTC. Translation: CASSLEGAGETQYF.

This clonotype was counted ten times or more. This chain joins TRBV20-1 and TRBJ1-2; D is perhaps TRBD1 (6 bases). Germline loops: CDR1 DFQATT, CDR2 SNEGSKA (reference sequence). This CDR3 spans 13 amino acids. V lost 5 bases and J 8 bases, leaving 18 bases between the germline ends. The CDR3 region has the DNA TGCAGTGCTTCCTTCAGGGGCAGGTGGGGCTACACCTTC. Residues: CSASFRGRWGYTF.

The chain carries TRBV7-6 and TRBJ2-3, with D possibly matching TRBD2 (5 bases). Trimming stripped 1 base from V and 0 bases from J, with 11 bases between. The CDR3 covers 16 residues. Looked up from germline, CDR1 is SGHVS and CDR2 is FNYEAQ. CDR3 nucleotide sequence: TGTGCCAGCAGCTTAGGCCCTAGCTCTAGCACAGATACGCAGTATTTT. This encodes CASSLGPSSSTDTQYF.

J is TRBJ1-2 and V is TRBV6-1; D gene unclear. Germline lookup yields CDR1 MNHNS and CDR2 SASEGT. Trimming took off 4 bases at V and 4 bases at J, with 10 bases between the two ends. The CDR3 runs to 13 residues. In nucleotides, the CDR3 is TGTGCCAGCAGTGCCCAGGAGGGCTATGGCTACACCTTC. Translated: CASSAQEGYGYTF.